The rows below give T cell receptor beta chains drawn from one sample of a study of T cell repertoires in cytomegalovirus infection. TCRdb passed the reads through MiXCR, listing each CDR3 protein once. The sample yields 630,000 or so distinct CDR3 sequences, 20% to 30% seen once. Sequencing was performed on CD8+ T cells from PBMCs. The receptors originated from a human donor in good health (CMV status not recorded). Some clones in this sample may be carry-over from other donors' samples. Each CDR3 is given with its conserved first and last residue. Fields, in order: D gene, J gene, V gene, clone size, CDR3 DNA, CDR3 protein. D genes are given only for firm matches. Clone size is given for some rows only: seen once, a few or many times, or a class if the clone is expanded.

d_gene: NA; j_gene: TRBJ1-1; v_gene: TRBV12-3/TRBV12-4; abundance: NA; CDR3nt: TGTGCCAGCAGTTTAGGGTCTCTGGCCGAAGCTTTCTTT; CDR3aa: CASSLGSLAEAFF
d_gene: NA; j_gene: TRBJ1-5; v_gene: TRBV19; abundance: NA; CDR3nt: TGTGCCAGTAGTATTCTGACCGACAATCAGCCCCAGCATTTT; CDR3aa: CASSILTDNQPQHF
d_gene: NA; j_gene: TRBJ2-1; v_gene: TRBV10-3; abundance: NA; CDR3nt: TGTGCCATCAGTGACCCAACCTACGATGGGCCCCCTCCCTACAATGAGCAGTTCTTC; CDR3aa: CAISDPTYDGPPPYNEQFF
d_gene: NA; j_gene: TRBJ2-2; v_gene: TRBV19; abundance: few; CDR3nt: TGTGCCAGTAGTATAGATCCCCCGGACTGGAAACGCACCGGGGAGCTGTTTTTT; CDR3aa: CASSIDPPDWKRTGELFF
d_gene: NA; j_gene: TRBJ1-4; v_gene: TRBV27; abundance: NA; CDR3nt: TGTGCCAGCAGCCTCCGGGGCAGGGAGGGTGAAAAACTGTTTTTT; CDR3aa: CASSLRGREGEKLFF
d_gene: NA; j_gene: TRBJ2-7; v_gene: TRBV14; abundance: NA; CDR3nt: TGTGCCAGCAGCCAAGCCGGGAACTACGAGCAGTACTTC; CDR3aa: CASSQAGNYEQYF
d_gene: TRBD2; j_gene: TRBJ2-1; v_gene: TRBV2; abundance: NA; CDR3nt: TGTGCCAGCAGTCGGACTAGCGGGGGGCAAAATGAGCAGTTCTTC; CDR3aa: CASSRTSGGQNEQFF
d_gene: NA; j_gene: TRBJ1-2; v_gene: TRBV7-9; abundance: few; CDR3nt: TGTGCCAGCAGCTCCTTCCAGACTTTTAACTATGGCTACACCTTC; CDR3aa: CASSSFQTFNYGYTF
d_gene: TRBD1; j_gene: TRBJ2-3; v_gene: TRBV7-9; abundance: NA; CDR3nt: TGTGCCAGCAGCAGACGGGACAGGGGATGGAGCACAGATACGCAGTATTTT; CDR3aa: CASSRRDRGWSTDTQYF
d_gene: NA; j_gene: TRBJ1-2; v_gene: TRBV6-1; abundance: NA; CDR3nt: TGTGCCAGCAGTGACCGATCGGTTGGCTACACCTTC; CDR3aa: CASSDRSVGYTF
d_gene: NA; j_gene: TRBJ1-5; v_gene: TRBV2; abundance: NA; CDR3nt: TGTGCCAGCATGGGAAGAGGGGATAAGGCCCAGCATTTT; CDR3aa: CASMGRGDKAQHF
d_gene: NA; j_gene: TRBJ2-5; v_gene: TRBV14; abundance: few; CDR3nt: TGTGCCAGCAGCCTCTCCGGGACAAGGGTACGGGAGACCCAGTACTTC; CDR3aa: CASSLSGTRVRETQYF
d_gene: TRBD2; j_gene: TRBJ2-3; v_gene: TRBV7-2; abundance: many; CDR3nt: TGTGCCAGCAGCTTCATAGCGGGGGGTAGCACAGATACGCAGTATTTT; CDR3aa: CASSFIAGGSTDTQYF
d_gene: NA; j_gene: TRBJ1-2; v_gene: TRBV14; abundance: NA; CDR3nt: TGTGCCAGCAGCCAAGCCTTGATGGAGGCAGGCTTCTATGGCTACACCTTC; CDR3aa: CASSQALMEAGFYGYTF
d_gene: TRBD1; j_gene: TRBJ1-5; v_gene: TRBV7-6; abundance: many; CDR3nt: TGTGCCAGCAGCCGAGGGACAGGGCCCGGTAGCAATCAGCCCCAGCATTTT; CDR3aa: CASSRGTGPGSNQPQHF
d_gene: NA; j_gene: TRBJ2-4; v_gene: TRBV5-6; abundance: few; CDR3nt: TGTGCCAGCAGCGGAGAAGGTACTGCCAAAAACATTCAGTACTTC; CDR3aa: CASSGEGTAKNIQYF
d_gene: NA; j_gene: TRBJ2-1; v_gene: TRBV19; abundance: few; CDR3nt: TGTGCCAGTAACCAGGGGCGTAGCGAGCAGTTCTTC; CDR3aa: CASNQGRSEQFF
d_gene: NA; j_gene: TRBJ1-1; v_gene: TRBV20-1; abundance: few; CDR3nt: TGCAGTGCTAGAGAAGCAGGGGCAGGAACTGAAGCTTTCTTT; CDR3aa: CSAREAGAGTEAFF
d_gene: NA; j_gene: TRBJ2-1; v_gene: TRBV20-1; abundance: few; CDR3nt: TGCAGTGGACTCGGGACTCAATCCTACAATGAGCAGTTCTTC; CDR3aa: CSGLGTQSYNEQFF
d_gene: NA; j_gene: TRBJ1-5; v_gene: TRBV7-8; abundance: many; CDR3nt: TGTGCCAGCAGCTTAAGTTCCGCGGGCGGCAATCAGCCCCAGCATTTT; CDR3aa: CASSLSSAGGNQPQHF